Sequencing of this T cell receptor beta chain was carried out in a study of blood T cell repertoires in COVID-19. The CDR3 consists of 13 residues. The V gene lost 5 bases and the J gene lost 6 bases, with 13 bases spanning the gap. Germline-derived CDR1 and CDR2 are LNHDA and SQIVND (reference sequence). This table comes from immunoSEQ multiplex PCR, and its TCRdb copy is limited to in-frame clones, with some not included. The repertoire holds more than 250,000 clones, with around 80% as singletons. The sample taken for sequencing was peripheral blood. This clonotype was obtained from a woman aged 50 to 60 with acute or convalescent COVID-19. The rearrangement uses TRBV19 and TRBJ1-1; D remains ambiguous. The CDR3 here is CASSEPGVPEAFF. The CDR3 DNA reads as TGTGCCAGTAGTGAACCCGGGGTCCCTGAAGCTTTCTTT.